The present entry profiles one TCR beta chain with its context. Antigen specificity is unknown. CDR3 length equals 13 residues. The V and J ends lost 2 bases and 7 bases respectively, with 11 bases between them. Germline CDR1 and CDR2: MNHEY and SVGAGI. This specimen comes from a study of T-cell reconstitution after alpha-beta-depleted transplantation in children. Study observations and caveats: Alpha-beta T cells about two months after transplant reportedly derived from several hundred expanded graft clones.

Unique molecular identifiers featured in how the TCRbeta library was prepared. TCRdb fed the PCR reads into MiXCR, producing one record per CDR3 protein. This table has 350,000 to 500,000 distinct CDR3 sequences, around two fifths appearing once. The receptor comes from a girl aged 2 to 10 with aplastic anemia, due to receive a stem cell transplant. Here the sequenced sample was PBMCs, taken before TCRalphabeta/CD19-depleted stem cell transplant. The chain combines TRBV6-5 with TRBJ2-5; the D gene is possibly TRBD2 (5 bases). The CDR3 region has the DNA TGTGCCAGCAGTTACAGTCTCCGGGGGACCCAGTACTTC. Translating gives CASSYSLRGTQYF.